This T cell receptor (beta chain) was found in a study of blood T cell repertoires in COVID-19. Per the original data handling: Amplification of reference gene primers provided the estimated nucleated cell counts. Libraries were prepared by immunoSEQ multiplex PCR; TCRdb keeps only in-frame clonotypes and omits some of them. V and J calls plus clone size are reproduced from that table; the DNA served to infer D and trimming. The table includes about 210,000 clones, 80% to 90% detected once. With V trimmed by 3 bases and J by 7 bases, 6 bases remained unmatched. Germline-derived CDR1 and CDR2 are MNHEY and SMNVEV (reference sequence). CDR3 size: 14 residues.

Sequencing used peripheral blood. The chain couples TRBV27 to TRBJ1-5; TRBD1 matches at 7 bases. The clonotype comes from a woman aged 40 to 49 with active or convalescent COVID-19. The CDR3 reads CASSFRGSGQPQHF. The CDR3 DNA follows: TGTGCCAGCAGTTTCAGGGGGTCGGGGCAGCCCCAGCATTTT.